This record looks at one TCR beta chain sequence and its context. The data derive from a study of patients and donors after allogeneic stem cell transplantation. The germline CDR1 and CDR2 sequences are KGHSH and LQKENI. The CDR3 has 16 residues. V was cut by 1 base and J by 6 bases, with 17 bases left in between. TCRdb processed the RT-PCR reads anew with MiXCR; each CDR3 protein has one entry. This repertoire shows more than 150,000 distinct CDR3 sequences, approximately 41% found once; its top ten account for about 35%. This clonotype was obtained from a human donor who was either an allogeneic HSCT recipient or a stem cell or donor lymphocyte infusion donor (not recorded which). It is not recorded whose cells these are; they may come from a transplant donor. The sequenced material came from blood, either unsorted or a sorted T cell fraction (not recorded which). This chain links TRBV18 with TRBJ2-3; tentatively, D is TRBD1 or TRBD2 (6 bases each). The CDR3: CASSPLRGPASDTQYF. Here the CDR3 DNA reads TGTGCCAGCTCACCACTTCGGGGGCCTGCATCCGATACGCAGTATTTT.